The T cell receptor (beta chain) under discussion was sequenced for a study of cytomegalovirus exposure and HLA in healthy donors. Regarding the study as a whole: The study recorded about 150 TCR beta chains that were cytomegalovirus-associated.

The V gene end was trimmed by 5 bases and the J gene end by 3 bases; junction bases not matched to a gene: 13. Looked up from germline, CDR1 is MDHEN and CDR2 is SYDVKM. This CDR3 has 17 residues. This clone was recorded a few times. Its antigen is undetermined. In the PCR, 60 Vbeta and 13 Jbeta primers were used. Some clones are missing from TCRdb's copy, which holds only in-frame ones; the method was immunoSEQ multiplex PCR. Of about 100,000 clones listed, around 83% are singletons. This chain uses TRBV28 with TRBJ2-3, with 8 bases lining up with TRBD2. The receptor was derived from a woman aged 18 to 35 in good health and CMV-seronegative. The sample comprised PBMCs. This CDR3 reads CASSPPPSRGETDTQYF. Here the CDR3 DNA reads TGTGCCAGCAGTCCACCCCCATCGCGGGGGGAGACAGATACGCAGTATTTT. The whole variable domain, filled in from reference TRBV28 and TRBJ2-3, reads DVKVTQSSRYLVKRTGEKVFLECVQDMDHENMFWYRQDPGLGLRLIYFSYDVKMKEKGDIPEGYSVSREKKERFSLILESASTNQTSMYLCASSPPPSRGETDTQYFGPGTRLTVL.